This T cell receptor beta chain was captured in a study of T-cell reconstitution after alpha-beta-depleted transplantation in children. Germline V gene lookup returns CDR1 MGHRA and CDR2 YSYEKL. The CDR3 length is 15 residues. Trimming cost V 0 bases and J 3 bases; bases outside gene matches: 5. During its preparation, the TCRbeta library received unique molecular identifiers. Via MiXCR, TCRdb re-called the PCR reads, giving one row per CDR3 protein. The sample contains fewer than 400,000 distinct CDR3 sequences, about a fifth of which appear only once. V and J are TRBV4-1 and TRBJ2-7; 7 bases fit TRBD2. The sequencing here drew on PBMCs from the stem cell graft donor, taken from the stem cell graft. This TCR was recovered from a human donor who donated a stem cell graft to a child with acute myeloid leukemia. The CDR3 loop is CASSQDEGLNYEQYF. The CDR3 DNA is TGCGCCAGCAGCCAAGATGAGGGACTAAACTACGAGCAGTACTTC.